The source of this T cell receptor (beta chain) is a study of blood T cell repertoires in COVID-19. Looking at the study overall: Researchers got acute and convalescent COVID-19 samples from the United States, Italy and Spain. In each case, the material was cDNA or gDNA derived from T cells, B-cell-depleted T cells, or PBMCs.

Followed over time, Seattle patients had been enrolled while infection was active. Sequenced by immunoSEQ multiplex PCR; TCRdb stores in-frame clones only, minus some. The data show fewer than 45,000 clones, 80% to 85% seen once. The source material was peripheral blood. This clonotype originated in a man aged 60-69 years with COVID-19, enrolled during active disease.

Here the CDR3 reads CASSREGMTEAFF. As DNA, the CDR3 is TGCGCCAGCAGCCGGGAGGGCATGACTGAAGCTTTCTTT. This chain links TRBV4-3 with TRBJ1-1; no definite D call. This CDR3 is built from 13 residues. Trimming cost V 4 bases and J 5 bases, with 11 bases left between them. Germline V lookup: CDR1 LGHNA, CDR2 YSLEER.